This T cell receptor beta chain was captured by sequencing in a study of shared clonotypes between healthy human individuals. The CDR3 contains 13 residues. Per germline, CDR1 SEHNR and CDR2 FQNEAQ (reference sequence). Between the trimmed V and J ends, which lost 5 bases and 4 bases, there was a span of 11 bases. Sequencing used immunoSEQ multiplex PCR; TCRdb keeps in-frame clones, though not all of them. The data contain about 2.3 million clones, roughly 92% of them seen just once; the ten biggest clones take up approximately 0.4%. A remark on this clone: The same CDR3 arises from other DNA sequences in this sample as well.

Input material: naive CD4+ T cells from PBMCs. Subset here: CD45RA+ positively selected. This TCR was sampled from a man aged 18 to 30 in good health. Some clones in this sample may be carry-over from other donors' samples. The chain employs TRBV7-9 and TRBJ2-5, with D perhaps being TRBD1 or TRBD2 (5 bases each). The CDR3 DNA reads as TGTGCCAGCAGCCCCCGTGGGGGAGAGACCCAGTACTTC. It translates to CASSPRGGETQYF.